Given below is one TCR beta chain in context. As yet, its antigen is unknown. From germline, CDR1 is SEHNR and CDR2 FQNEAQ (reference sequence). The CDR3 extends over 15 amino acids. This sample was included in a study of CXCR3-negative and CXCR3-positive naive CD8 T cells. Study overall: About 150 million TRB reads were obtained in total, which works out to about 1.5 +/- 0.3 million per library. Regarding the study as a whole: TRBV-TRBJ usage matched between naive CXCR3-negative and CXCR3-positive cells but not between memory cells. For CXCR3-positive naive cells, TRB CDR3s were more hydrophobic than those of CXCR3-negative naive cells.

Researchers prepared the TRB cDNA libraries using 5' RACE with UMI labels. Reanalyzing the 5' RACE reads, TCRdb keeps one entry per CDR3 protein, without DNA. The specimen's table records 65,000 to 95,000 distinct CDR3 sequences. Sample: naive CXCR3- CD8+ T cells from blood. Subset here: CD45RO-CCR7+CD27+CD95- naive CD8+ T cells lacking CXCR3 (TNR3-). This chain uses TRBV7-9 with TRBJ2-7; TCRdb's D gene call, TRBD1, goes unchecked for lack of DNA. The sequence came from a human donor in good health. Some clones in this sample may be carry-over from other donors' samples. The CDR3 protein is CASSATGTGFTEQYF.